These 11 T cell receptor beta chains were sequenced from one sample in a study of neurological immune-mediated disorders. One entry per CDR3 protein, called by TCRdb with MiXCR from the 5' RACE reads. This table has 35,000 to 45,000 distinct CDR3 sequences, approximately 10% appearing once. The sequenced material came from CD4+ T cells from blood. The receptors shown here come from a woman in her 30s with HTLV-1-associated myelopathy (HAM/TSP).

This clonotype was recorded at least ten times. J is TRBJ1-2 and V is TRBV7-2; possibly TRBD1 for D (5 bases). The ends were cut back, 1 base at V and 1 base at J, with 7 bases in the middle. CDR3 length: 14 residues. Germline assignment: CDR1 SGHTA and CDR2 FQGNSA. CDR3 loop: CASSLGQINYGYTF. As DNA, the CDR3 is TGTGCCAGCAGCTTAGGACAGATTAACTATGGCTACACCTTC.

This clonotype was detected many times. The V and J genes are TRBV20-1 and TRBJ1-1; the D gene is possibly TRBD1 (5 bases). CDR1 and CDR2 from the germline V gene are DFQATT and SNEGSKA (reference sequence). The CDR3 has 13 residues. Trimming took off 6 bases at V and 0 bases at J, with 11 bases between the two ends. The CDR3 nucleotides read TGCAGTGCCGCCTCGACAGTGAACACTGAAGCTTTCTTT. It translates to CSAASTVNTEAFF.

This clonotype was observed many times. V gene TRBV3-1 combines with J gene TRBJ2-1, with D tentatively TRBD1 or TRBD2 (5 bases each). The germline V gene encodes CDR1 LGHDT and CDR2 YNNKEL (reference sequence). The CDR3 consists of 20 residues. V was cut by 1 base and J by 4 bases, with 26 bases left in between. In DNA form, the CDR3 reads TGTGCCAGCAGCCAAGTCGTGGGCGGAAAAAAGGGACGGTGGTACAATGAGCAGTTCTTC. This encodes CASSQVVGGKKGRWYNEQFF.

The sample holds a few counts of this clonotype. This chain connects TRBV30 to TRBJ1-2, with D tentatively TRBD1 (6 bases). V was cut by 1 base and J by 6 bases, with 15 bases left in between. Germline-derived CDR1 and CDR2 are GTSNPN and SVGIG (reference sequence). The CDR3 is 14 residues long. The CDR3 reads CAWSGTGLVHGYTF. In DNA form, the CDR3 reads TGTGCCTGGAGTGGTACAGGGTTAGTACATGGCTACACCTTC.

This clonotype occurred many times. The gene calls are TRBV20-1 and TRBJ1-4; D gene unclear. Germline V CDR1 and CDR2: DFQATT, SNEGSKA (reference sequence). V was cut by 3 bases and J by 3 bases, with 11 bases left in between. The CDR3 runs 14 residues. The CDR3 is CSASRVTANEKLFF. The CDR3 DNA reads TGCAGTGCTAGTCGGGTGACGGCTAATGAAAAACTGTTTTTT.

Ten or more counts support this clonotype. The V gene is TRBV29-1, the J gene TRBJ2-1; 8 nucleotides line up with TRBD1. Germline V gene data show CDR1 as SQVTM and CDR2 as ANQGSEA. The CDR3 spans 13 residues. With V trimmed by 5 bases and J by 9 bases, 9 bases remained unmatched. Here the CDR3 reads CSVWAGGLGEQFF. The DNA for the CDR3 is TGCAGCGTTTGGGCAGGGGGCCTCGGTGAGCAGTTCTTC.

A note on this clonotype: Because the CDR3's place on the DNA is in doubt, the DNA is left out and the CDR3 is given as listed by TCRdb. V usage is TRBV9 and J usage is TRBJ2-5; the D call TRBD1 from the table was never checked on the DNA. The CDR3 comprises 16 residues, both ends counted. CDR1 is SGDLS, CDR2 YYNGEE, per germline. Here the CDR3 reads CVSSVGIGTGQETKYF.

This clonotype was counted ten times or more. This chain links TRBV11-1 with TRBJ1-6, with D unresolved. Germline V gene lookup returns CDR1 SGHAT and CDR2 FQDESV (reference sequence). There are 12 residues in the CDR3. Trimming shortened V by 2 bases and J by 8 bases, and 4 bases separated the two germline ends. The CDR3 nucleotides are TGTGCCAGCAGCTTATACGATTCACCCCTCCACTTT. It encodes CASSLYDSPLHF.

The table lists this clonotype with many counts. The chain combines TRBV21-1 with TRBJ1-1. TRBV21-1 is assigned pseudogene status. The CDR3 sequence is 11 residues long. The CDR3 loop is CATLDDTEAFF. The DNA of the CDR3 is TGTGCCACCCTTGACGACACTGAAGCTTTCTTT.

In its sample, this clonotype was seen many times. This rearrangement joins TRBV5-1 to TRBJ1-1; tentative D call: TRBD1 (5 bases). CDR1 SGHRS and CDR2 YFSETQ come from the germline V gene. V was trimmed by 0 bases and J by 3 bases, leaving 9 bases between them. CDR3 length equals 14 residues. The CDR3 sequence: CASSLEGWDTEAFF. The CDR3 DNA reads as TGCGCCAGCAGCTTGGAGGGGTGGGACACTGAAGCTTTCTTT.

In this sample, this clonotype turned up many times. This rearrangement joins TRBV3-1 to TRBJ2-7; D unresolved. The CDR3 totals 12 residues. In germline, CDR1 is LGHDT, CDR2 YNNKEL (reference sequence). V dropped 3 bases and J dropped 4 bases, with 7 bases sitting between them. CDR3 loop: CASSHVRYEQYF. For the CDR3, the DNA is TGTGCCAGCAGCCATGTGAGATACGAGCAGTACTTC.